Below, 23 T cell receptor beta chains from the same sample are listed, as sequenced in a study of blood T cells in healthy people across ages. The use of a sample-barcoded 5' primer and a J-beta primer mix characterized a second PCR of roughly 7 to 11 cycles. Each CDR3 protein is one row after TCRdb ran MiXCR on the 5' RACE reads. The sample records over 550,000 distinct CDR3 sequences, approximately 30% being singletons. The specimen was blood. These TCRs come from a woman older than 75 in good health.

This clonotype was picked up many times. The J gene is TRBJ2-7, the V gene TRBV7-2, with D perhaps matching TRBD1 (6 bases). The CDR3 covers 14 residues. The germline V and J ends were trimmed by 7 bases and 3 bases, with 16 bases remaining between them. The germline V gene encodes CDR1 SGHTA and CDR2 FQGNSA. CDR3 bases: TGTGCCAGCACCCAGGGCCTCAGGGGCTACGAGCAGTACTTC. Amino acids: CASTQGLRGYEQYF.

The genes are TRBV4-3 and TRBJ2-4; D is ambiguous. CDR3 length equals 16 residues. Between the trimmed V and J ends, which lost 0 bases and 13 bases, there was a span of 22 bases. In germline, CDR1 is LGHNA, CDR2 YSLEER. CDR3 sequence reads: CASSQDRWSGSYGQYF. CDR3 DNA: TGCGCCAGCAGCCAAGATAGGTGGTCCGGCTCCTACGGGCAGTACTTC.

The chain joins TRBV12-3 or TRBV12-4 to TRBJ2-4, with D uncertain. The J call may not be correct, given that the DNA end is closer to TRBJ2-7. The CDR3 is made up of 18 amino acids. For the CDR3, the DNA is TGTGCCAGCAGTTTAGCAGGTTTGAGCTCGGGCAGGAACTACGAGCAGTACTTC. The encoded protein is CASSLAGLSSGRNYEQYF.

This clonotype was found many times. The chain has TRBV9 and TRBJ2-7, with unresolved D. V was cut by 0 bases and J by 1 base, with 11 bases left in between. From germline, CDR1 is SGDLS and CDR2 YYNGEE. This CDR3 spans 15 amino acids. CDR3 protein: CASSVGAAASYEQYF. The DNA for the CDR3 is TGTGCCAGCAGCGTAGGGGCAGCCGCTTCCTACGAGCAGTACTTC. The complete variable domain, with remaining parts taken from reference TRBV9 and TRBJ2-7, reads DSGVTQTPKHLITATGQRVTLRCSPRSGDLSVYWYQQSLDQGLQFLIQYYNGEERAKGNILERFSAQQFPDLHSELNLSSLELGDSALYFCASSVGAAASYEQYFGPGTRLTVT.

This clonotype was counted many times. The chain uses TRBV2 and TRBJ1-5, with 7 bases that match TRBD1. The CDR3 has 15 residues. The germline gives CDR1 SNHLY, CDR2 FYNNEI. V shed 6 bases, J shed 1 base, and the junction held 6 bases outside the gene matches. CDR3 in DNA: TGTGCCAGCAGGCAGGGGGTGCTGAGCAATCAGCCCCAGCATTTT. It encodes CASRQGVLSNQPQHF.

The chain employs TRBV20-1 and TRBJ2-5; 10 bases are shared with TRBD1. From germline, CDR1 is DFQATT and CDR2 SNEGSKA (reference sequence). CDR3 length: 15 amino acids. With 4 bases clipped from V and 5 bases from J, the junction kept 10 bases outside the gene matches. CDR3 amino acids: CSAINPGQGYETQYF. The DNA for the CDR3 is TGCAGTGCTATTAACCCGGGACAGGGGTACGAGACCCAGTACTTC.

This clonotype turned up a few times. The CDR3 nucleotides read TGTGCCAGCAGTGAGGGTAGCTCTGGGGCCAACGTCCTGACTTTC. The encoded protein is CASSEGSSGANVLTF. J is TRBJ2-6 and V is TRBV28, with TRBD2 as a possible D gene (5 bases). Germline-derived CDR1 and CDR2 are MDHEN and SYDVKM. The CDR3 covers 15 residues. Trimming took 5 bases from V and 0 from J, leaving 8 bases between them.

This clonotype came up many times. The genes are TRBV4-2 and TRBJ1-1, with D unresolved. V dropped 4 bases and J dropped 6 bases, with 18 bases sitting between them. CDR1 LGHNA and CDR2 YNFKEQ come from the germline V gene. This CDR3 comprises 15 residues. DNA of the CDR3: TGTGCCAGCAGCCCCGAGCCTGCAGAGAGCTCTGAAGCTTTCTTT. Protein: CASSPEPAESSEAFF.

The sample holds many counts of this clonotype. V is TRBV28 and J is TRBJ2-7, with no clear D. Trimming left V 5 bases short and J 1 base short, with 15 bases between. This CDR3 region has 15 residues. In germline, CDR1 is MDHEN, CDR2 SYDVKM. The CDR3 is CASSTTRRQSYEQYF. CDR3 in DNA: TGTGCCAGCAGTACAACCAGGCGCCAGTCCTACGAGCAGTACTTC. Filled out from reference TRBV28 and TRBJ2-7, the complete variable domain reads DVKVTQSSRYLVKRTGEKVFLECVQDMDHENMFWYRQDPGLGLRLIYFSYDVKMKEKGDIPEGYSVSREKKERFSLILESASTNQTSMYLCASSTTRRQSYEQYFGPGTRLTVT.

There are many counts of this clonotype. The chain joins TRBV6-1 to TRBJ2-3, with D possibly being TRBD1 or TRBD2 (6 bases each). There are 14 residues in the CDR3. The V gene lost 5 bases and the J gene lost 5 bases, with 14 bases spanning the gap. Per germline, CDR1 MNHNS and CDR2 SASEGT. CDR3 sequence (DNA): TGTGCCAGCAGTCTAAGGGGGGCGGGAGATACGCAGTATTTT. Its protein is CASSLRGAGDTQYF.

As concerns this clonotype: Since a much larger clone is just one base distant, this may be a read error. The chain carries TRBV7-2 and TRBJ2-5, with D tentatively TRBD2 (7 bases). The CDR3 covers 15 residues. The V end lost 7 bases, the J end lost 11 bases, and 26 bases lay between the germline ends. The V gene's germline CDR1 is SGHTA and CDR2 FQGNSA. The CDR3 DNA reads TGTGCCAGCACCACAAGGGGAGGGGGGGTCAATGAGCAGTACTTC. It encodes CASTTRGGGVNEQYF.

In its sample, this clonotype was seen many times. The gene calls are TRBV24-1 and TRBJ2-5, with D unclear. The CDR3 length is 12 residues. Trimming removed 1 base at V and 1 base at J, with 0 bases between. The germline CDR1 and CDR2 sequences are KGHDR and SFDVKD. The CDR3 sequence: CATSDFQETQYF. The CDR3 region has the DNA TGTGCCACCAGTGATTTCCAAGAGACCCAGTACTTC.

The rearrangement uses TRBV20-1 and TRBJ1-3; D is possibly TRBD1 (6 bases). This CDR3 contains 15 residues. Germline V gene lookup returns CDR1 DFQATT and CDR2 SNEGSKA (reference sequence). Trimming pared 3 bases from V and 3 bases from J, leaving 15 bases between. CDR3 nucleotides: TGCAGTGCTAGTCCTGTGGGGGGGCATGGAAACACCATATATTTT. It codes for CSASPVGGHGNTIYF.

This chain connects TRBV5-1 to TRBJ1-1, with TRBD1 identical over 10 bases. V lost 6 bases, J lost 4 bases, and 6 bases stayed unmatched. Per the germline V gene, CDR1 is SGHRS and CDR2 is YFSETQ. This CDR3 has 14 residues. The CDR3 region is CASTRDRGFTEAFF. The CDR3 nucleotides read TGCGCCAGCACCCGGGACAGGGGATTCACTGAAGCTTTCTTT.

This clonotype is classed as medium-sized. The chain is built from TRBV20-1 and TRBJ2-3; TRBD2 might be the D (5 bases). In germline, CDR1 is DFQATT, CDR2 SNEGSKA (reference sequence). This CDR3 region has 15 residues. Trimming stripped 0 bases from V and 3 bases from J, with 13 bases between. The CDR3 nucleotides are TGCAGTGCTAGAGATGGGAGCGACCTAACAGATACGCAGTATTTT. Translating gives CSARDGSDLTDTQYF.

Of note for this clonotype: Since a much larger clone is just one base distant, this may be a read error. The rearrangement uses TRBV6-1 and TRBJ1-2; D gene ambiguous. Germline-derived CDR1 and CDR2 are MNHNS and SASEGT. The CDR3 has 15 amino acids. Trimming removed 7 bases from V and 0 bases from J, with 15 bases in between. CDR3 DNA: TGTGCCAGCAAAGTGGGTCCTAGCACTAACTATGGCTACACCTTC. It specifies CASKVGPSTNYGYTF.

J is TRBJ2-7 and V is TRBV4-1, with TRBD2 matching over 7 bases. V lost 0 bases and J lost 3; bases outside the gene matches: 5. This CDR3 contains 15 residues. The germline V gene encodes CDR1 MGHRA and CDR2 YSYEKL. This CDR3 reads CASSQENGGSYEQYF. The CDR3 coding sequence is TGCGCCAGCAGCCAAGAAAATGGCGGGAGCTACGAGCAGTACTTC.

J is TRBJ2-4 and V is TRBV6-6; D is ambiguous. V was shortened by 5 bases and J by 15 bases, with 23 bases between the two germline ends. The CDR3 spans 14 residues. Germline V gene data show CDR1 as MNHNY and CDR2 as SVGAGI (reference sequence). CDR3 in amino acids: CASSPRTVPYERYF. CDR3 DNA: TGTGCCAGCAGTCCAAGGACGGTCCCCTACGAGCGGTACTTC.

This rearrangement joins TRBV30 to TRBJ1-6; D is unclear. V dropped 4 bases and J dropped 7 bases, with 11 bases sitting between them. CDR1 is GTSNPN and CDR2 is SVGIG in the germline V gene (reference sequence). The CDR3 is 13 amino acids. The CDR3 reads CAWNRQENSPLHF. In DNA form, the CDR3 reads TGTGCCTGGAACCGGCAGGAGAATTCACCCCTCCACTTT.

The V and J genes are TRBV20-1 and TRBJ1-5; 9 positions match TRBD1. CDR1 and CDR2 from the germline V gene are DFQATT and SNEGSKA (reference sequence). This CDR3 spans 17 amino acids. The junction had 7 bases not matched to a gene; V was cut back by 0 bases and J by 1 base. CDR3 residues: CSAREHRGQESNQPQHF. The DNA for the CDR3 is TGCAGTGCTAGAGAGCACAGGGGGCAGGAGAGCAATCAGCCCCAGCATTTT.

This sequence joins TRBV20-1 and TRBJ2-1; 9 positions agree with TRBD2. Per the germline V gene, CDR1 is DFQATT and CDR2 is SNEGSKA (reference sequence). Trimming removed 5 bases from V and 8 bases from J; junction bases left unmatched: 7. This CDR3 is 13 amino acids long. This chain's CDR3 is CSAEVGTSYEQFF. Here the CDR3 DNA reads TGCAGTGCTGAAGTGGGGACTAGCTATGAGCAGTTCTTC.

This clonotype was found many times. V and J are TRBV7-6 and TRBJ1-2; TRBD1 aligns across 9 bases. J lost 8 bases, V lost 4 bases, and 8 bases had no gene match. CDR1 is SGHVS and CDR2 is FNYEAQ in the germline V gene. The CDR3 runs to 14 residues. The CDR3 region is CASSSDRGSDGYTF. The CDR3 DNA reads TGTGCCAGCAGCTCCGACAGGGGGAGCGACGGCTACACCTTC.

This chain joins TRBV4-2 and TRBJ2-7; D remains ambiguous. The closer fit of TRBJ2-5 to the DNA end suggests the J call may be wrong. Germline V lookup: CDR1 LGHNA, CDR2 YNFKEQ. This CDR3 region has 12 residues. As DNA, the CDR3 is TGTGCCAGCAGCCAAGATATCGGGACCCAGTACTTC. Translating it yields CASSQDIGTQYF.